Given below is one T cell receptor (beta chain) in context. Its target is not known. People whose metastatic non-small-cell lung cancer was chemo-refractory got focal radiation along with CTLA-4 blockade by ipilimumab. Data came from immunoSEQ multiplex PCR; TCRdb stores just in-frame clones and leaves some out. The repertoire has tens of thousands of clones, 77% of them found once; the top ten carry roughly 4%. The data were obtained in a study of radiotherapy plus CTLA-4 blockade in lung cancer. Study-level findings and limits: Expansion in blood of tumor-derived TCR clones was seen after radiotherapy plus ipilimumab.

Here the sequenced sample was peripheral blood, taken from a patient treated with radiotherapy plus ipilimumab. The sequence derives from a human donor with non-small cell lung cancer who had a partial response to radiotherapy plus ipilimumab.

CDR3 coding DNA: TGTGCCAGCAGTGGGGAGCCCGAGCAGTACTTC. The encoded protein is CASSGEPEQYF. The gene calls are TRBV28 and TRBJ2-7; perhaps TRBD2 as D (5 bases). CDR1 MDHEN and CDR2 SYDVKM come from the germline V gene. The CDR3 totals 11 residues. V was pared by 5 bases and J by 6 bases, with 8 bases between.